The 11 T cell receptor beta chains given below trace back to one sample, sequenced in a study of human thymus T cells. TCRdb's table, derived via immunoSEQ multiplex PCR, lists solely in-frame clones and lacks some. The sample records under 150,000 clones, around 96% being singletons. The thymus was resected at corrective cardiac surgery. The specimen sequenced was thymus tissue. Every receptor here comes from a boy younger than two with a congenital heart defect but otherwise immunologically healthy.

The gene calls are TRBV27 and TRBJ2-2, with 11 bases aligning to TRBD2. The V gene's germline CDR1 is MNHEY and CDR2 SMNVEV (reference sequence). The CDR3 is made up of 18 amino acids. The V segment lost 3 bases and the J segment 4 bases; nucleotides outside the gene matches: 10. In nucleotides, the CDR3 is TGTGCCAGCAGTTTGTCAATAGCGGGGGGGCCGGGCACCGGGGAGCTGTTTTTT. Translated, it gives CASSLSIAGGPGTGELFF.

The gene calls are TRBV28 and TRBJ1-2; D gene uncertain. V lost 4 bases and J 7 bases, leaving 22 bases between the germline ends. Looked up from germline, CDR1 is MDHEN and CDR2 is SYDVKM. CDR3 length: 16 residues. Here the CDR3 reads CASSCSDGLLFCGYTF. In DNA form, the CDR3 reads TGTGCCAGCAGTTGCTCAGACGGATTACTTTTCTGTGGCTACACCTTC.

The chain combines TRBV12-5 with TRBJ1-1; D is unclear. V shed 7 bases and J shed 1 base, with 16 bases lying between them. Germline CDR1 and CDR2: LGHNT and FRNRAP. There are 15 residues in the CDR3. CDR3 sequence reads: CASALDGRRNTEAFF. CDR3 DNA: TGTGCTAGTGCCCTTGACGGCAGGAGGAACACTGAAGCTTTCTTT.

V usage is TRBV4-2 and J usage is TRBJ2-3, with TRBD2 matching over 7 bases. The junction had 5 bases not matched to a gene; V was cut back by 1 base and J by 1 base. The germline CDR1 and CDR2 sequences are LGHNA and YNFKEQ. The CDR3 is 16 amino acids. CDR3 region: CASSQGRSGGTDTQYF. The CDR3, as DNA: TGTGCCAGCAGCCAAGGACGGAGCGGGGGCACAGATACGCAGTATTTT.

The chain carries TRBV30 and TRBJ1-4, with D possibly TRBD1 on 6 matching bases. With 1 base removed from V and 4 bases from J, the gap between germline ends came to 16 bases. The CDR3 runs 16 residues. Germline V gene sequence: CDR1 GTSNPN, CDR2 SVGIG (reference sequence). In DNA, the CDR3 is TGTGCCTGGAGTGGACGCCAGGGGACCTTTAATGAAAAACTGTTTTTT. It translates to CAWSGRQGTFNEKLFF.

The chain joins TRBV2 to TRBJ1-1, with D perhaps TRBD1 (6 bases). Per germline, CDR1 SNHLY and CDR2 FYNNEI. V was pared by 4 bases and J by 0 bases, with 12 bases between. This CDR3 is built from 15 residues. This chain's CDR3 is CASSGPGELNTEAFF. The CDR3 DNA is TGTGCCAGCAGTGGGCCAGGGGAGTTGAACACTGAAGCTTTCTTT.

This clone has a single count. V is TRBV4-1 and J is TRBJ1-2, with TRBD1 matching over 8 bases. Germline V gene sequence: CDR1 MGHRA, CDR2 YSYEKL. V lost 4 bases to trimming and J lost 4 bases; unmatched junction nucleotides: 17. The CDR3 is 18 amino acids. CDR3 nucleotide sequence: TGCGCCAGCAGCCCAAGGGGGGCAGGGGGCAGCTTAAGCTATGGCTACACCTTC. It yields the protein CASSPRGAGGSLSYGYTF.

V is TRBV19 and J is TRBJ2-1, with D uncertain. CDR3 size: 18 residues. Per germline, CDR1 LNHDA and CDR2 SQIVND (reference sequence). Trimming left V 0 bases short and J 2 bases short, with 17 bases between. CDR3 region: CASSIDRAIPETYNEQFF. The CDR3 DNA reads as TGTGCCAGTAGTATAGATCGGGCAATTCCTGAGACCTACAATGAGCAGTTCTTC.

CDR3 nucleotide sequence: TGTGCCAGCAGTTTTCGAACAGGGTACACTGAAGCTTTCTTT. Translated: CASSFRTGYTEAFF. This chain links TRBV27 with TRBJ1-1, with D possibly being TRBD1 (6 bases). V was trimmed by 3 bases and J by 3 bases, leaving 11 bases between them. Germline V gene sequence: CDR1 MNHEY, CDR2 SMNVEV (reference sequence). The CDR3 is 14 amino acids.

V gene TRBV9 combines with J gene TRBJ1-6, with D possibly TRBD1 on 6 matching bases. There are 17 residues in the CDR3. The V and J ends lost 0 bases and 13 bases respectively, with 23 bases between them. Looked up from germline, CDR1 is SGDLS and CDR2 is YYNGEE. The DNA of the CDR3 is TGTGCCAGCAGCGTAGGCAACCGCGTGGACAGACATGCGCCCCTCCACTTT. Translating it yields CASSVGNRVDRHAPLHF.

The V call is TRBV6-1, the J call TRBJ1-6; no clear D. The length of the CDR3 is 12 residues. Trimming shortened V by 9 bases and J by 10 bases, and 13 bases separated the two germline ends. Per germline, CDR1 MNHNS and CDR2 SASEGT. CDR3 loop: CASRSIESPLHF. The CDR3 DNA reads as TGTGCCAGTCGTTCGATAGAGTCACCCCTCCACTTT.